This entry features one T cell receptor (beta chain) sequence. The target antigen is unknown. Sequencing used cDNA as its template, made by extracting RNA and reverse transcribing it. TCRdb keeps only in-frame clones here, not all; method: immunoSEQ multiplex PCR. The repertoire holds 150,000 to 200,000 clones, more than 55% seen once, with approximately 1.4% in the top ten. V lost 3 bases and J lost 7, with 13 bases in between. Germline V gene data show CDR1 as MDHEN and CDR2 as SYDVKM. The CDR3 has 14 residues. Documented treatment: oral pan-JAK inhibitor, 5-10 mg twice daily. Using a FACSAria, the CD4+ and CD8+ T cells were sorted from the PBMCs. The sample comes from a study of CD8+ T cells in alopecia areata. About the study: The drug, oral tofacitinib, was given to treated patients at 5 to 10 mg twice daily. Study-wide results and limits: Under tofacitinib, fewer expanded CD8+ clones appeared among the top 100 scalp clones.

The sequences come from CD4+ T cells sorted from blood, collected at approximately week 49, from a patient treated with tofacitinib. This sequence originates from a human donor with alopecia areata. V and J are TRBV28 and TRBJ1-5; D possibly corresponds to TRBD1 (5 bases). CDR3 bases: TGTGCCAGCAGTTTCCGTCTTTGGGACCAGCCCCAGCATTTT. This translates into CASSFRLWDQPQHF.